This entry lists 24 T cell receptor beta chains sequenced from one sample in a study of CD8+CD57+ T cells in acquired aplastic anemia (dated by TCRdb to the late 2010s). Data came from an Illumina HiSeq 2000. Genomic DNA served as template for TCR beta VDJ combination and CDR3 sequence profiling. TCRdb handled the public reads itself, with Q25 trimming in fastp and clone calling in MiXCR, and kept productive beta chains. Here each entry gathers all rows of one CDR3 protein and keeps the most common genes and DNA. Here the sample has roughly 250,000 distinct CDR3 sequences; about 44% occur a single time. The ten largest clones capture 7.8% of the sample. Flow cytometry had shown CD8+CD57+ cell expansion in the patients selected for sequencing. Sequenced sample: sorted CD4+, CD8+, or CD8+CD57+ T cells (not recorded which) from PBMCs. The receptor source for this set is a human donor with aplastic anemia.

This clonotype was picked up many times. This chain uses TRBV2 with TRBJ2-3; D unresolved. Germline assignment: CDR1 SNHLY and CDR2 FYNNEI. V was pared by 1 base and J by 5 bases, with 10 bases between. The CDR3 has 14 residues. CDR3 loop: CASSEETRQDTQYF. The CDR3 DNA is TGTGCCAGCAGTGAAGAGACAAGGCAAGATACGCAGTATTTT.

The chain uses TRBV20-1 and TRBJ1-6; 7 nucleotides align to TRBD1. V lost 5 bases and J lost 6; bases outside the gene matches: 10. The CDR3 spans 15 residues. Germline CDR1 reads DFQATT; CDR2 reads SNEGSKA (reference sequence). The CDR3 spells CSAVNGQVINSPLHF. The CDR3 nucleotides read TGCAGTGCTGTCAACGGACAGGTTATTAATTCACCCCTCCACTTT.

The CDR3 loop is CASRSGGGGDEQYF. CDR3 DNA: TGTGCCAGCAGGTCGGGTGGGGGGGGGGATGAGCAGTACTTC. The chain couples TRBV27 to TRBJ2-7, with TRBD2 identical over 7 bases. V lost 6 bases to trimming and J lost 7 bases; unmatched junction nucleotides: 12. The CDR3 spans 14 residues. Looked up from germline, CDR1 is MNHEY and CDR2 is SMNVEV (reference sequence).

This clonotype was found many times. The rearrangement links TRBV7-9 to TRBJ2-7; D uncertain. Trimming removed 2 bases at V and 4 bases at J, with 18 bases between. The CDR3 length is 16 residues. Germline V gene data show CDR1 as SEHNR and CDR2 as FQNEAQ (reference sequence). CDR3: CASSLISEKERYEQYF. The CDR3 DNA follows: TGTGCCAGCAGCTTAATTTCAGAGAAGGAAAGGTACGAGCAGTACTTC.

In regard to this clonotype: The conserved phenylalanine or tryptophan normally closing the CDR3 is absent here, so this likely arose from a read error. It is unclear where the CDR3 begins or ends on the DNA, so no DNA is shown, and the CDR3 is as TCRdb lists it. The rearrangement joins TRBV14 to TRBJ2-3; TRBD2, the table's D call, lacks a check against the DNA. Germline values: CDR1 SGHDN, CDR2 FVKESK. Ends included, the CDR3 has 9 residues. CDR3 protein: CASSQGLAG.

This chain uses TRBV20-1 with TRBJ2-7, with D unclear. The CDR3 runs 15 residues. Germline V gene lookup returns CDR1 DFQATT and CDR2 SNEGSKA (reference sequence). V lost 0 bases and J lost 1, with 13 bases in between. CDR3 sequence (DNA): TGCAGTGCTAGAGACCCCACAGCTAGATCCTACGAGCAGTACTTC. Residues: CSARDPTARSYEQYF.

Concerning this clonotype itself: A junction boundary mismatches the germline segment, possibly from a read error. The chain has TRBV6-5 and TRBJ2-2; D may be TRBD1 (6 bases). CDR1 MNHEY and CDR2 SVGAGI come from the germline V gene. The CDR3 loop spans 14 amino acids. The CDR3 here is CASRLQGNTGEPFF. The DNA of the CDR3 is TGTGCCAGCAGATTACAGGGAAACACCGGGGAGCCGTTTTTT.

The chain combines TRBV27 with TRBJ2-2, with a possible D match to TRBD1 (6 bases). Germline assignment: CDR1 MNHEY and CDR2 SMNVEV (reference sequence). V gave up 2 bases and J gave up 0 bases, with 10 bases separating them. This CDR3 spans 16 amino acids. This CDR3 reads CASSLQGQPNTGELFF. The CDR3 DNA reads TGTGCCAGCAGTTTACAAGGACAGCCGAACACCGGGGAGCTGTTTTTT.

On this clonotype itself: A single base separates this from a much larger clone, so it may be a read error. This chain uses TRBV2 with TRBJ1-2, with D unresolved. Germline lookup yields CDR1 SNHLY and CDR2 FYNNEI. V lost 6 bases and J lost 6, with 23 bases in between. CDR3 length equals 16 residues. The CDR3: CASSPPSAVVTDGYTF. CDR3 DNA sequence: TGTGCCAGCAGCCCCCCTTCGGCTGTGGTCACTGATGGCTACACCTTC.

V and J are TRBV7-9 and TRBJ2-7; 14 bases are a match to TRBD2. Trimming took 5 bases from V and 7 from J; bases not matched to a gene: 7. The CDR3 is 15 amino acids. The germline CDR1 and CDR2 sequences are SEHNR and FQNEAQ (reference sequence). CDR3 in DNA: TGTGCCAGCAGCACGGGACTAGCGGGAGCCAATGAGCAGTACTTC. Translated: CASSTGLAGANEQYF. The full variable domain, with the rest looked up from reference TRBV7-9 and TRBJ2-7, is DTGVSQNPRHKITKRGQNVTFRCDPISEHNRLYWYRQTLGQGPEFLTYFQNEAQLEKSRLLSDRFSAERPKGSFSTLEIQRTEQGDSAMYLCASSTGLAGANEQYFGPGTRLTVT.

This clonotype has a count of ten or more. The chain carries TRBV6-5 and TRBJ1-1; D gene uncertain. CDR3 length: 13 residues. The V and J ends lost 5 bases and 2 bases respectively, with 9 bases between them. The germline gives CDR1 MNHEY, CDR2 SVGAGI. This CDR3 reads CASSMSSNTEAFF. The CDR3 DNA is TGTGCCAGCAGTATGAGCTCAAACACTGAAGCTTTCTTT.

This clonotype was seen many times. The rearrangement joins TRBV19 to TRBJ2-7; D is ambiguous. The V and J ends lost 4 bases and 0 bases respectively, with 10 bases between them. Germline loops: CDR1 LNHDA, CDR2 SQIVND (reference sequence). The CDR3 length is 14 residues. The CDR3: CASSTWSSSYEQYF. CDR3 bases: TGTGCCAGTAGTACTTGGAGTAGCTCCTACGAGCAGTACTTC.

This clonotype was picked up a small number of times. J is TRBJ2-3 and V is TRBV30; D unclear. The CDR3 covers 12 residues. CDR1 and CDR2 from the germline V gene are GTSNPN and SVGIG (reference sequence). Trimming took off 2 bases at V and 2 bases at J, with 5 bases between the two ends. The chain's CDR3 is CAWSSLTDTQYF. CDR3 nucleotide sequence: TGTGCCTGGAGTTCACTCACAGATACGCAGTATTTT.

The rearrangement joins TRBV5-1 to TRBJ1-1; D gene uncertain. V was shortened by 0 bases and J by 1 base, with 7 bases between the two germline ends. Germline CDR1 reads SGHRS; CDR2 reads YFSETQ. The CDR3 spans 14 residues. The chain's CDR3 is CASSLAARNTEAFF. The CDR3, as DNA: TGCGCCAGCAGCTTGGCGGCCAGGAACACTGAAGCTTTCTTT.

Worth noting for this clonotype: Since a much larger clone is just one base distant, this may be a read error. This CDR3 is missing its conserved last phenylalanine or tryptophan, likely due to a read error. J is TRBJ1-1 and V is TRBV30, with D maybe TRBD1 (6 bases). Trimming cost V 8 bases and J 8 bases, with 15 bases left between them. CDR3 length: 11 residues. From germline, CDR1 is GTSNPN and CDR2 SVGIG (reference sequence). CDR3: CAGMTGLEAFS. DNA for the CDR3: TGTGCCGGGATGACAGGATTGGAAGCTTTCTCT.

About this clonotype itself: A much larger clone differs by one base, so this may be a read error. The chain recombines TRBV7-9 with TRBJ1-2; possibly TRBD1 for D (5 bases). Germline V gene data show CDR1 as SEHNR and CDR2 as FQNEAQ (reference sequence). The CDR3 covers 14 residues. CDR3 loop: CAGSPQVLGCGYTF. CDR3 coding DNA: TGTGCCGGCAGCCCACAGGTGCTGGGCTGTGGCTACACCTTC.

CDR3 sequence: CATSRGDRADTEAFF. Here the CDR3 DNA reads TGTGCCACCAGCAGGGGGGACAGGGCGGACACTGAAGCTTTCTTT. The chain joins TRBV15 to TRBJ1-1; 9 nucleotides agree with TRBD1. Trimming at V came to 3 bases and at J to 3 bases, leaving 5 bases not matched to a gene. The CDR3 sequence is 15 residues long. Germline CDR1 LNHNV, CDR2 YYDKDF (reference sequence).

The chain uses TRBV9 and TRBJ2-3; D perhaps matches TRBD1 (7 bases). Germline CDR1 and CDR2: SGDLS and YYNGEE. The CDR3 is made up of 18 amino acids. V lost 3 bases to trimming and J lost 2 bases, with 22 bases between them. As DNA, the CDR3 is TGTGCCAGCAGCGCAGGGGGAAGCGGGCGTCCCATCACAGATACGCAGTATTTT. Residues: CASSAGGSGRPITDTQYF.

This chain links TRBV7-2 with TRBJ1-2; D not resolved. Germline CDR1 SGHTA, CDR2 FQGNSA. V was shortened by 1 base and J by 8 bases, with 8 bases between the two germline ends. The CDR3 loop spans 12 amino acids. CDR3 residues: CASSLVDLGYTF. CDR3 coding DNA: TGTGCCAGCAGCTTAGTAGACTTGGGCTACACCTTC.

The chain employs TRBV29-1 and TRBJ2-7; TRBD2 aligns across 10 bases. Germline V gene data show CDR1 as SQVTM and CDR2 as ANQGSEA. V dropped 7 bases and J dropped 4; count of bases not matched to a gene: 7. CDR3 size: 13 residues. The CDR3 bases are TGCAGCGCGGCTAGCGGGAGCGCGTACGAGCAGTACTTC. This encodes CSAASGSAYEQYF.

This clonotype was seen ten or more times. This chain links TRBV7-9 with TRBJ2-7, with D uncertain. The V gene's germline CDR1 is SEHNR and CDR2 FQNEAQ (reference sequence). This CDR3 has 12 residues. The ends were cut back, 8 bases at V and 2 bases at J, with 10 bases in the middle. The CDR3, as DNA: TGTGCCAGCGGGAAGACCCCCTACGAGCAGTACTTC. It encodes CASGKTPYEQYF. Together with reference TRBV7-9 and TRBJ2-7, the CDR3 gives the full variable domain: DTGVSQNPRHKITKRGQNVTFRCDPISEHNRLYWYRQTLGQGPEFLTYFQNEAQLEKSRLLSDRFSAERPKGSFSTLEIQRTEQGDSAMYLCASGKTPYEQYFGPGTRLTVT.

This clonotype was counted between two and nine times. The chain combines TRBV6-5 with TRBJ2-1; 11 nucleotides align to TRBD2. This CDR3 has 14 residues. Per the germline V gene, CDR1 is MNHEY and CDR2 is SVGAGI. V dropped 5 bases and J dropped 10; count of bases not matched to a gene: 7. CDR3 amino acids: CASSRRLAGWEQFF. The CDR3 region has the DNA TGTGCCAGCAGTCGAAGACTAGCGGGGTGGGAGCAGTTCTTC.

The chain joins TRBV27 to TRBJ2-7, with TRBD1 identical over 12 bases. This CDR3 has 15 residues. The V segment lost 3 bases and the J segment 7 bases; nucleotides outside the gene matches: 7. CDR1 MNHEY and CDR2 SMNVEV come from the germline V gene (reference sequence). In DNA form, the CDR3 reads TGTGCCAGCAGTTTGGGGGGACAGGGGGCAAGAGAGCAGTACTTC. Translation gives CASSLGGQGAREQYF.

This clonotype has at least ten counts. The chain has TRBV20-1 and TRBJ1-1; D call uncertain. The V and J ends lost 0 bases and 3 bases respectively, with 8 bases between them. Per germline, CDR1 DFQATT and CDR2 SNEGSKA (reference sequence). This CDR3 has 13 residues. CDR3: CSARDSTYTEAFF. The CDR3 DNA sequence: TGCAGTGCTAGAGATAGTACTTACACTGAAGCTTTCTTT.